The 8 T cell receptor beta chains given below trace back to one sample, sequenced in a study of blood T cell repertoires in COVID-19. The assay was immunoSEQ multiplex PCR, and TCRdb's table has in-frame clones only and misses some. The repertoire has around 220,000 clones, about nine tenths of them found once; the top ten carry about 4.8%. Sequenced sample: peripheral blood. All receptors come from a man aged 45-60 years with acute or convalescent COVID-19.

The CDR3 DNA follows: TGTGCCAGCAGCCAACAGGTGCACTACGAGCAGTACTTC. Translation: CASSQQVHYEQYF. The chain joins TRBV12-3 or TRBV12-4 to TRBJ2-7, with D possibly matching TRBD1 (5 bases). Trimming stripped 6 bases from V and 3 bases from J, with 12 bases between. The length of the CDR3 is 13 residues.

This clone was recorded a few times. The rearrangement links TRBV5-1 to TRBJ1-2; a weak D match, TRBD1 (5 bases). Trimming stripped 4 bases from V and 7 bases from J, with 8 bases between. Germline V lookup: CDR1 SGHRS, CDR2 YFSETQ. This CDR3 comprises 11 residues. CDR3 coding DNA: TGCGCCAGCAGCAGGGGTAGTGGCTACACCTTC. Amino acid sequence: CASSRGSGYTF.

This clone is a singleton in its sample. J is TRBJ2-2 and V is TRBV5-1; possibly TRBD1 for D (6 bases). The CDR3 spans 15 residues. Germline V CDR1 and CDR2: SGHRS, YFSETQ. The ends were cut back, 4 bases at V and 1 base at J, with 11 bases in the middle. CDR3 in amino acids: CASSTGTMNTGELFF. The CDR3, as DNA: TGCGCCAGCAGCACCGGGACAATGAACACCGGGGAGCTGTTTTTT.

The chain employs TRBV4-1 and TRBJ1-1, with a weak D call TRBD1 (6 bases). Germline CDR1 and CDR2: MGHRA and YSYEKL. CDR3 length: 14 amino acids. The V and J ends lost 1 base and 5 bases respectively, with 11 bases between them. In nucleotides, the CDR3 is TGCGCCAGCAGCCAAGGAAGGGGGGGGACTGAAGCTTTCTTT. Translated: CASSQGRGGTEAFF.

The V and J genes are TRBV14 and TRBJ1-1; 9 bases fit TRBD1. Per germline, CDR1 SGHDN and CDR2 FVKESK. This CDR3 contains 15 residues. V dropped 2 bases and J dropped 5; count of bases not matched to a gene: 6. CDR3 nucleotides: TGTGCCAGCAGCCAAACCACAGGGGGCGCGACTGAAGCTTTCTTT. Protein: CASSQTTGGATEAFF.

The rearrangement links TRBV19 to TRBJ1-1; TRBD1 aligns across 9 bases. V shed 4 bases and J 5 bases; nucleotides not matched to a gene: 11. The CDR3 covers 16 residues. CDR1 and CDR2 from the germline V gene are LNHDA and SQIVND (reference sequence). CDR3 nucleotide sequence: TGTGCCAGTAGTACGGGACAGGGTCGGACTCGGACTGAAGCTTTCTTT. Translating gives CASSTGQGRTRTEAFF.

The rearrangement joins TRBV7-9 to TRBJ1-2; the D gene is possibly TRBD1 (5 bases). V was clipped by 4 bases and J by 10 bases, with 31 bases between them. CDR3 length: 18 amino acids. CDR1 is SEHNR, CDR2 FQNEAQ, per germline (reference sequence). The CDR3 DNA follows: TGTGCCAGCAGCTCCGACGGGGGGGAGCTATGGGCCAAGGCTCACTACACCTTC. The encoded protein is CASSSDGGELWAKAHYTF.

The CDR3 protein is CASSLRTGRNTEAFF. The DNA of the CDR3 is TGTGCCAGCAGTTTACGGACAGGGAGGAACACTGAAGCTTTCTTT. The rearrangement uses TRBV27 and TRBJ1-1; 8 bases agree with TRBD1. The CDR3 totals 15 residues. With 2 bases clipped from V and 1 base from J, the junction kept 3 bases outside the gene matches. Germline CDR1 reads MNHEY; CDR2 reads SMNVEV (reference sequence).